This entry lists 8 T cell receptor beta chains sequenced from one sample in a study of technical replicates of blood from a handful of donors. Assay used: immunoSEQ multiplex PCR; TCRdb lists only in-frame clones, some missing. The data show approximately 75,000 clones, 97% seen once. Sequenced sample: T cells isolated from PBMCs. These receptors were collected from a human donor in good health.

Only one count was recorded for this clone. The chain couples TRBV4-1 to TRBJ1-1; 7 bases agree with TRBD1. The CDR3 sequence is 15 residues long. Germline assignment: CDR1 MGHRA and CDR2 YSYEKL. V was clipped by 2 bases and J by 5 bases; unmatched bases: 8. The DNA for the CDR3 is TGCGCCAGCAGCCAAAGACAGGGATTCAATACTGAAGCTTTCTTT. Its protein is CASSQRQGFNTEAFF.

This chain joins TRBV13 and TRBJ2-1; 15 bases fit TRBD2. This CDR3 comprises 17 residues. The V gene end was trimmed by 5 bases and the J gene end by 7 bases; junction bases not matched to a gene: 9. The germline gives CDR1 PRHDT, CDR2 FYEKMQ (reference sequence). The CDR3 sequence is CASSTDTGTSGGNEQFF. In DNA, the CDR3 is TGTGCCAGCAGCACCGATACCGGGACTAGCGGGGGGAATGAGCAGTTCTTC.

V gene TRBV7-9 combines with J gene TRBJ2-7; TRBD2 matches at 12 bases. V trimming: 3 bases; J trimming: 5 bases; junction bases outside the gene matches: 5. The germline gives CDR1 SEHNR, CDR2 FQNEAQ (reference sequence). The CDR3 is made up of 15 amino acids. Here the CDR3 DNA reads TGTGCCAGCAGCTTCAGACTAGCGGGGGTGGACGAGCAGTACTTC. Encoded protein: CASSFRLAGVDEQYF.

The gene calls are TRBV2 and TRBJ2-6; no firm D call. V gave up 6 bases and J gave up 1 base, with 7 bases separating them. The CDR3 is made up of 14 amino acids. Germline CDR1 reads SNHLY; CDR2 reads FYNNEI. For the CDR3, the DNA is TGTGCCAGCAGGTCCAGGTCTGGGGCCAACGTCCTGACTTTC. Its translation is CASRSRSGANVLTF.

This rearrangement joins TRBV6-5 to TRBJ2-2, with no clear D. This CDR3 region has 12 residues. The V end was cut by 6 bases, the J end by 2 bases, with 4 bases between. Germline V gives CDR1 MNHEY, CDR2 SVGAGI. CDR3 sequence reads: CASSPNTGELFF. CDR3 DNA sequence: TGTGCCAGCAGCCCAAACACCGGGGAGCTGTTTTTT.

The chain is built from TRBV6-6 and TRBJ1-1; 10 bases agree with TRBD1. J lost 3 bases, V lost 6 bases, and 7 bases had no gene match. This CDR3 region has 15 residues. CDR1 is MNHNY, CDR2 SVGAGI, per germline (reference sequence). The CDR3, as DNA: TGTGCCAGCAGGATAGGACAGGGGGTGTACACTGAAGCTTTCTTT. This translates into CASRIGQGVYTEAFF.

This clone has a single count. The chain links TRBV10-3 to TRBJ2-1; TRBD2 might be the D (6 bases). The CDR3 loop spans 15 amino acids. Germline V lookup: CDR1 ENHRY, CDR2 SYGVKD. Deletions cut 2 bases from V and 1 base from J, with 9 bases between. CDR3 sequence: CAISEGRGSYNEQFF. CDR3 in DNA: TGTGCCATCAGTGAGGGGCGGGGATCCTACAATGAGCAGTTCTTC.

This clone was observed once. This chain links TRBV11-3 with TRBJ2-3; weak D call: TRBD1 (6 bases). Between the trimmed V and J ends, which lost 7 bases and 3 bases, there was a span of 11 bases. Germline V CDR1 and CDR2: SGHNT, YENEEA. CDR3 length: 13 residues. The DNA for the CDR3 is TGTGCCAGCAACCGTCAGGGGACAGATACGCAGTATTTT. Translation: CASNRQGTDTQYF.